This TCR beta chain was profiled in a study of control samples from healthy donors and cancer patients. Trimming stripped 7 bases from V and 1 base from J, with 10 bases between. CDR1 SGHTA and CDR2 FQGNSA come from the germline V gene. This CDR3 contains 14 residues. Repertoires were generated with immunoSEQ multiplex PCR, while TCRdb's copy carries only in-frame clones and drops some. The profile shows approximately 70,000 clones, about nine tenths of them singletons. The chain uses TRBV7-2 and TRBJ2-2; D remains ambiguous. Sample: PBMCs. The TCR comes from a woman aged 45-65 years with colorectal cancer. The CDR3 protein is CASTSRMNTGELFF. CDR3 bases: TGTGCCAGCACGTCAAGGATGAACACCGGGGAGCTGTTTTTT.